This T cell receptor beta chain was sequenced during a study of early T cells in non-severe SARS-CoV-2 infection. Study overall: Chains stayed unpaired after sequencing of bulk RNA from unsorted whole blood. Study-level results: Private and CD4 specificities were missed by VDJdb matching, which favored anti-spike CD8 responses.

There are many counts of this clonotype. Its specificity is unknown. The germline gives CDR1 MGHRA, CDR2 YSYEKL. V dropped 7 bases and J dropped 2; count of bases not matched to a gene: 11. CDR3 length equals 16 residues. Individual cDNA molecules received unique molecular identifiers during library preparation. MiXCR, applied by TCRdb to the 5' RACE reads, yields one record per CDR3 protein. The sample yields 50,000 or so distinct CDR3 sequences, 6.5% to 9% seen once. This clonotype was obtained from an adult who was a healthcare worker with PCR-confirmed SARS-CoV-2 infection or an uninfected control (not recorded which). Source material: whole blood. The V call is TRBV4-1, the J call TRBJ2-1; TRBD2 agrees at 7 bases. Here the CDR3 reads CASTLLGRGAYNEQFF. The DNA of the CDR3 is TGCGCCAGCACCTTACTTGGACGGGGGGCCTACAATGAGCAGTTCTTC.